Each of the 8 T cell receptor beta chains below was sequenced from the same sample in a study of CD8 T cells in ankylosing spondylitis. One entry per CDR3 protein, called by TCRdb with MiXCR from the 5' RACE reads. The table lists about 390,000 distinct CDR3 sequences, approximately 20% of them singletons. Overall study results and limits: Made up of roughly 8 highly homologous variants, a TCR beta motif appeared characteristic of ankylosing spondylitis blood.

For these receptors, no antigen is known. Material: blood, either unsorted or a sorted T cell fraction (not recorded which). The receptors shown here come from a male donor with ankylosing spondylitis.

The rearrangement joins TRBV10-3 to TRBJ2-3, with D possibly being TRBD2 (5 bases). The germline gives CDR1 ENHRY, CDR2 SYGVKD. This CDR3 is 18 amino acids long. V lost 5 bases, J lost 4 bases, and 25 bases lay in between. Here the CDR3 DNA reads TGTGCCATCAGTCCCGGGCTTTCCGGTAAGAGCGGCGCAGATACGCAGTATTTT. Its translation is CAISPGLSGKSGADTQYF.

The rearrangement uses TRBV28 and TRBJ1-1, with a possible D match to TRBD1 (6 bases). Germline V CDR1 and CDR2: MDHEN, SYDVKM. V gave up 3 bases and J gave up 2 bases, with 13 bases separating them. The CDR3 sequence is 15 residues long. CDR3 DNA sequence: TGTGCCAGCAGTTTCCCGGGGGGGGCCAACACTGAAGCTTTCTTT. It specifies CASSFPGGANTEAFF.

This clonotype was recorded a few times. The chain recombines TRBV14 with TRBJ2-7; D call uncertain. V shed 1 base and J shed 5 bases, with 9 bases lying between them. CDR1 SGHDN and CDR2 FVKESK come from the germline V gene. The CDR3 runs 13 residues. CDR3 in DNA: TGTGCCAGCAGCCAAGGATCTCCGAACGAGCAGTACTTC. Translation gives CASSQGSPNEQYF.

This clonotype was observed a few times. The chain combines TRBV15 with TRBJ1-4; D unclear. Germline V gene sequence: CDR1 LNHNV, CDR2 YYDKDF (reference sequence). Trimming stripped 3 bases from V and 4 bases from J, with 3 bases between. This CDR3 comprises 12 residues. CDR3 loop: CATSRDNEKLFF. Here the CDR3 DNA reads TGTGCCACCAGCAGGGATAATGAAAAACTGTTTTTT. Together with reference TRBV15 and TRBJ1-4, the CDR3 gives the full variable domain: DAMVIQNPRYQVTQFGKPVTLSCSQTLNHNVMYWYQQKSSQAPKLLFHYYDKDFNNEADTPDNFQSRRPNTSFCFLDIRSPGLGDTAMYLCATSRDNEKLFFGSGTQLSVL.

This clonotype was recorded many times. The chain uses TRBV29-1 and TRBJ2-1, with D possibly TRBD2 on 5 matching bases. V shed 7 bases and J shed 0 bases, with 13 bases lying between them. The CDR3 spans 14 residues. CDR1 is SQVTM and CDR2 is ANQGSEA in the germline V gene. CDR3 in amino acids: CSGGRAVSYNEQFF. Here the CDR3 DNA reads TGCAGCGGGGGAAGAGCGGTCTCCTACAATGAGCAGTTCTTC.

This clonotype was observed a handful of times. The chain combines TRBV29-1 with TRBJ2-3, with 7 bases fitting TRBD2. J lost 5 bases, V lost 3 bases, and 11 bases had no gene match. In germline, CDR1 is SQVTM, CDR2 ANQGSEA. The CDR3 has 15 residues. The CDR3 sequence: CSVDRVAGRGDTQYF. CDR3 DNA sequence: TGCAGCGTTGATAGGGTCGCGGGGAGGGGAGATACGCAGTATTTT.

This clonotype was counted between two and nine times. The chain carries TRBV7-2 and TRBJ1-5; 8 nucleotides align to TRBD1. Trimming took 5 bases from V and 2 from J; bases not matched to a gene: 5. The CDR3 length is 15 residues. Germline loops: CDR1 SGHTA, CDR2 FQGNSA. The CDR3 DNA is TGTGCCAGCAGCGGGACAGGCGGGGGCAATCAGCCCCAGCATTTT. Protein: CASSGTGGGNQPQHF.

This chain connects TRBV20-1 to TRBJ2-5, with no clear D. V lost 3 bases and J 1 base, leaving 9 bases between the germline ends. The CDR3 runs to 13 residues. The germline CDR1 and CDR2 sequences are DFQATT and SNEGSKA (reference sequence). The CDR3 sequence: CSARGRSQETQYF. CDR3 in DNA: TGCAGTGCTAGGGGTAGGAGCCAAGAGACCCAGTACTTC.